These 26 T cell receptor beta chains were all obtained from the same sample, sequenced in a study of Graves' ophthalmopathy and Graves' hyperthyroidism listed by TCRdb under 2018. Sequencing was carried out with an Illumina HiSeq 2000. For repertoire sequencing, the TCR beta CDR3 regions were amplified from RNA transcripts. A first-round RT-PCR used HTBI primers with the Qiagen OneStep RT-PCR kit, followed by a second-round multiplex PCR, size selection and purification. Using fastp at Q25 and MiXCR, TCRdb reprocessed the public reads and kept productive beta chains. Entries that share a CDR3 protein sequence are merged under the most common genes and DNA. In this sample the table shows some 400,000 distinct CDR3 sequences, around 18% of which occur a single time. The ten largest clones capture around 1.4% of the sample. The sample taken for sequencing was peripheral blood. These receptors were obtained from a young woman with Graves' ophthalmopathy. Donor details come from another sample of the same person, matched by shared clones.

There are many counts of this clonotype. The chain carries TRBV4-1 and TRBJ2-7, with D maybe TRBD1 (5 bases). V gave up 0 bases and J gave up 2 bases, with 11 bases separating them. Germline V gives CDR1 MGHRA, CDR2 YSYEKL. This CDR3 contains 15 residues. CDR3 amino acids: CASSQDQQEPYEQYF. The CDR3 DNA reads TGCGCCAGCAGCCAAGATCAACAGGAACCCTACGAGCAGTACTTC.

J is TRBJ2-5 and V is TRBV6-5; a weak D match, TRBD1 (5 bases). Trimming left V 0 bases short and J 2 bases short, with 10 bases between. The CDR3 consists of 15 residues. Germline CDR1 and CDR2: MNHEY and SVGAGI. The CDR3 coding sequence is TGTGCCAGCAGTTACTCGGCAGGGCTTCAAGAGACCCAGTACTTC. Its protein product is CASSYSAGLQETQYF.

This clonotype was found many times. The chain employs TRBV30 and TRBJ1-2; the match to TRBD1 covers 7 bases. There are 13 residues in the CDR3. The V and J ends lost 1 base and 4 bases, in that order; junction bases with no gene match: 3. Germline-derived CDR1 and CDR2 are GTSNPN and SVGIG (reference sequence). DNA of the CDR3: TGTGCCTGGAGTGAGACAGGGTCCTATGGCTACACCTTC. It specifies CAWSETGSYGYTF.

This clonotype was observed many times. This chain links TRBV10-3 with TRBJ2-2, with TRBD2 matching over 10 bases. The CDR3 contains 15 residues. Germline loops: CDR1 ENHRY, CDR2 SYGVKD. Trimming removed 4 bases from V and 5 bases from J; junction bases left unmatched: 4. This CDR3 reads CAISVSGGSTGELFF. In DNA form, the CDR3 reads TGTGCCATCAGTGTTAGCGGGGGGTCGACCGGGGAGCTGTTTTTT.

This clonotype appeared many times. V and J are TRBV5-6 and TRBJ2-4, with D perhaps TRBD1 (7 bases). The germline V gene encodes CDR1 SGHDT and CDR2 YYEEEE. V was cut by 1 base and J by 7 bases, with 21 bases left in between. The CDR3 has 17 residues. The CDR3, as DNA: TGTGCCAGCAGCTTGTACGACAGGGTCAGTGGGAGGAACATTCAGTACTTC. Translation: CASSLYDRVSGRNIQYF. The variable domain in full, completed from reference TRBV5-6 and TRBJ2-4, reads DAGVTQSPTHLIKTRGQQVTLRCSPKSGHDTVSWYQQALGQGPQFIFQYYEEEERQRGNFPDRFSGHQFPNYSSELNVNALLLGDSALYLCASSLYDRVSGRNIQYFGAGTRLSVL.

This clonotype was detected a few times. CDR3 in amino acids: CASSEFPGQGENGELFF. As DNA, the CDR3 is TGCGCCAGCAGCGAATTTCCGGGACAGGGGGAAAACGGGGAGCTGTTTTTT. The V gene is TRBV4-1, the J gene TRBJ2-2; TRBD1 agrees at 11 bases. Trimming removed 5 bases from V and 7 bases from J; junction bases left unmatched: 12. Germline V CDR1 and CDR2: MGHRA, YSYEKL. There are 17 residues in the CDR3.

There are many counts of this clonotype. The chain has TRBV6-2 or TRBV6-3 and TRBJ2-7, with D tentatively TRBD1 (5 bases). This CDR3 is built from 15 residues. V dropped 6 bases and J dropped 0 bases, with 15 bases sitting between them. Per germline, CDR1 MNHEY and CDR2 SVGEGT. CDR3: CASSPRAGTSYEQYF. CDR3 nucleotides: TGTGCCAGCAGCCCCAGGGCAGGCACCTCCTACGAGCAGTACTTC.

This clonotype was detected ten times or more. A single base separates this from a much larger clone, so it may be a read error. The V gene is TRBV28, the J gene TRBJ1-6, with D uncertain. Germline loops: CDR1 MDHEN, CDR2 SYDVKM. This CDR3 contains 12 residues. The chain's CDR3 is CAGSFPNSPLHF. The CDR3 region has the DNA TGTGCCGGCAGTTTCCCCAATTCACCCCTCCACTTT.

This clonotype appeared many times. The chain couples TRBV4-1 to TRBJ1-1; 8 bases are a match to TRBD1. The J segment lost 1 base and the V segment lost 0 bases, leaving 4 bases of the junction unmatched. This CDR3 has 16 residues. Germline lookup yields CDR1 MGHRA and CDR2 YSYEKL. Written as DNA, the CDR3 is TGCGCCAGCAGCCAAGATGGGACAGGATCGAACACTGAAGCTTTCTTT. Its protein is CASSQDGTGSNTEAFF.

This clonotype was picked up many times. This chain joins TRBV29-1 and TRBJ2-7, with D tentatively TRBD1 or TRBD2 (5 bases each). The germline V gene encodes CDR1 SQVTM and CDR2 ANQGSEA. V lost 4 bases, J lost 0 bases, and 16 bases lay in between. The CDR3 has 15 residues. This CDR3 is CSVAGPNRYSYEQYF. The CDR3 nucleotides are TGCAGCGTTGCGGGGCCCAACCGATACTCCTACGAGCAGTACTTC.

This clonotype was counted at least ten times. The J gene is TRBJ2-7, the V gene TRBV5-1; D may be TRBD2 (6 bases). From germline, CDR1 is SGHRS and CDR2 YFSETQ. This CDR3 has 14 amino acids. Trimming left V 0 bases short and J 3 bases short, with 10 bases between. The CDR3: CASSLGGTFYEQYF. The CDR3 DNA reads as TGCGCCAGCAGCTTGGGTGGGACTTTCTACGAGCAGTACTTC.

This sequence joins TRBV6-5 and TRBJ1-1; D call uncertain. The CDR3 has 12 amino acids. CDR1 MNHEY and CDR2 SVGAGI come from the germline V gene. Trimming took off 4 bases at V and 4 bases at J, with 7 bases between the two ends. CDR3 nucleotide sequence: TGTGCCAGCAGTTGGGTGAGCACTGAAGCTTTCTTT. Translating it yields CASSWVSTEAFF.

The DNA for the CDR3 is TGCGCCAGCAGCTTGAAGTCTAACAGGGGGCGAACTGAAGCTTTCTTT. It translates to CASSLKSNRGRTEAFF. The J gene is TRBJ1-1, the V gene TRBV5-1; TRBD1 aligns across 9 bases. The CDR3 runs to 16 residues. CDR1 and CDR2 (germline): SGHRS, YFSETQ. The junction had 9 bases not matched to a gene; V was cut back by 1 base and J by 5 bases.

This clonotype occurred many times. J is TRBJ1-2 and V is TRBV20-1, with D possibly matching TRBD1 (5 bases). The V and J ends lost 1 base and 2 bases respectively, with 11 bases between them. CDR3 length equals 14 residues. Germline loops: CDR1 DFQATT, CDR2 SNEGSKA (reference sequence). This CDR3 is CSARASRGNYGYTF. CDR3 in DNA: TGCAGTGCTAGAGCTTCTCGGGGGAACTATGGCTACACCTTC.

This clonotype was detected ten times or more. The chain links TRBV19 to TRBJ2-2; 7 nucleotides match TRBD2. CDR1 LNHDA and CDR2 SQIVND come from the germline V gene (reference sequence). Unmatched junction bases numbered 8, after V lost 6 bases and J lost 7 bases. The CDR3 extends over 14 amino acids. This CDR3 reads CASRDYGGIGELFF. The CDR3 DNA reads as TGTGCCAGTAGGGACTACGGGGGGATCGGGGAGCTGTTTTTT.

The sample holds many counts of this clonotype. The chain couples TRBV11-2 to TRBJ2-7, with TRBD2 as a possible D gene (5 bases). V lost 7 bases to trimming and J lost 0 bases, with 16 bases between them. This CDR3 is built from 15 residues. Germline CDR1 reads SGHAT; CDR2 reads FQNNGV. The CDR3 sequence: CASTPSPGNSYEQYF. The CDR3 bases are TGTGCCAGCACCCCCTCGCCGGGGAACTCCTACGAGCAGTACTTC.

This clonotype was found many times. This chain joins TRBV19 and TRBJ2-5; TRBD1 agrees at 8 bases. With V trimmed by 7 bases and J by 4 bases, 5 bases remained unmatched. CDR1 and CDR2 (germline): LNHDA, SQIVND (reference sequence). This CDR3 has 13 amino acids. This CDR3 is CASTRTGIETQYF. The CDR3 region has the DNA TGTGCCAGTACCCGGACAGGGATAGAGACCCAGTACTTC.

Ten or more counts support this clonotype. The chain is built from TRBV7-2 and TRBJ2-7, with TRBD1 as a possible D gene (6 bases). CDR3 length equals 14 residues. Germline values: CDR1 SGHTA, CDR2 FQGNSA. V was shortened by 3 bases and J by 5 bases, with 14 bases between the two germline ends. Here the CDR3 DNA reads TGTGCCAGCAGCTTCGAACAGGGAATCCACGAGCAGTACTTC. Its protein product is CASSFEQGIHEQYF.

The V gene is TRBV12-3 or TRBV12-4, the J gene TRBJ1-2; D not certain. The CDR3 runs 12 residues. Trimming took 8 bases from V and 0 from J, leaving 7 bases between them. CDR3 DNA sequence: TGTGCCAGCGTAGCAGCTAACTATGGCTACACCTTC. Residues: CASVAANYGYTF.

The chain uses TRBV27 and TRBJ2-7, with D perhaps TRBD2 (6 bases). V shed 3 bases and J shed 3 bases, with 12 bases lying between them. CDR1 MNHEY and CDR2 SMNVEV come from the germline V gene (reference sequence). The CDR3 totals 14 residues. This CDR3 reads CASSLTSKIYEQYF. The CDR3 DNA is TGTGCCAGCAGTTTGACTAGTAAGATCTACGAGCAGTACTTC.

This clonotype was found many times. The gene calls are TRBV7-6 and TRBJ2-5; D call uncertain. The CDR3 has 12 residues. Trimming left V 3 bases short and J 3 bases short, with 5 bases between. Germline V gives CDR1 SGHVS, CDR2 FNYEAQ. The CDR3 region has the DNA TGTGCCAGCAGCTTGTACGAAGAGACCCAGTACTTC. Encoded protein: CASSLYEETQYF.

Ten or more counts support this clonotype. J is TRBJ2-7 and V is TRBV5-6; tentatively, D is TRBD1 or TRBD2 (5 bases each). The CDR3 runs to 16 residues. Germline V CDR1 and CDR2: SGHDT, YYEEEE. V lost 0 bases and J lost 3, with 16 bases in between. CDR3 region: CASSLVSGPGNYEQYF. The CDR3 bases are TGTGCCAGCAGCTTGGTCTCGGGACCTGGAAACTACGAGCAGTACTTC.

This clonotype was counted ten times or more. This sequence joins TRBV12-3 or TRBV12-4 and TRBJ1-1; D unclear. CDR3 length equals 14 residues. V gave up 2 bases and J gave up 3 bases, with 10 bases separating them. The CDR3 sequence: CASSLKGYDTEAFF. The CDR3, as DNA: TGTGCCAGCAGTTTAAAGGGATACGACACTGAAGCTTTCTTT.

This clonotype was detected ten times or more. V gene TRBV30 combines with J gene TRBJ1-2; D gene ambiguous. The CDR3 runs to 11 residues. Looked up from germline, CDR1 is GTSNPN and CDR2 is SVGIG (reference sequence). Trimming left V 2 bases short and J 6 bases short, with 7 bases between. Here the CDR3 reads CAWSPLNGYTF. The CDR3 nucleotides are TGTGCCTGGAGTCCACTGAATGGCTACACCTTC.

This clonotype has a count of ten or more. The chain has TRBV10-3 and TRBJ1-1, with TRBD1 as a possible D gene (5 bases). There are 14 residues in the CDR3. The V gene's germline CDR1 is ENHRY and CDR2 SYGVKD. V dropped 0 bases and J dropped 4 bases, with 9 bases sitting between them. The CDR3 here is CAISESGGGTEAFF. The CDR3, as DNA: TGTGCCATCAGTGAGTCCGGGGGAGGCACTGAAGCTTTCTTT.

This clonotype came up many times. This chain joins TRBV5-1 and TRBJ2-7, with D perhaps being TRBD1 or TRBD2 (5 bases each). This CDR3 has 16 amino acids. Per the germline V gene, CDR1 is SGHRS and CDR2 is YFSETQ. Trimming took 4 bases from V and 3 from J, leaving 20 bases between them. The DNA of the CDR3 is TGCGCCAGCAGCCCGAGAGAACTAGGGGTAGTCTACGAGCAGTACTTC. This translates into CASSPRELGVVYEQYF.